One and the same sample provided the 27 T cell receptor beta chains below, sequenced in a study of cytomegalovirus exposure and HLA in healthy donors. 60 Vbeta and 13 Jbeta primers were used in PCR. Profiling relied on immunoSEQ multiplex PCR, and the TCRdb table lists in-frame clones only, not all of them. The table lists about 21,000 clones, over 75% of them singletons. The sequencing sample was made of PBMCs. These receptors were obtained from a man between 60 and 75 years old in good health and CMV-seronegative.

The CDR3 bases are TGTGCCAGCAGCTTAGCCGTAGGGAGCTCCTACGAGCAGTACTTC. It is translated as CASSLAVGSSYEQYF. This chain uses TRBV7-2 with TRBJ2-7; D might be TRBD2 (5 bases). The germline V gene encodes CDR1 SGHTA and CDR2 FQGNSA. The CDR3 totals 15 residues. V lost 0 bases, J lost 0 bases, and 9 bases lay in between.

This chain joins TRBV29-1 and TRBJ2-3; TRBD1 is a possible D gene (6 bases). Per germline, CDR1 SQVTM and CDR2 ANQGSEA. This CDR3 spans 12 amino acids. V gave up 6 bases and J gave up 9 bases, with 16 bases separating them. The CDR3 protein is CSVELTGWTQYF. DNA for the CDR3: TGCAGCGTAGAATTAACAGGGTGGACGCAGTATTTT.

The chain carries TRBV5-4 and TRBJ2-5; 8 bases fit TRBD2. The length of the CDR3 is 17 residues. V dropped 3 bases and J dropped 2; count of bases not matched to a gene: 12. Per germline, CDR1 SGHNT and CDR2 YYREEE (reference sequence). The CDR3 DNA reads as TGTGCCAGCAGCTCGCTTTTTCTCTTAGCGGGACAAGAGACCCAGTACTTC. This encodes CASSSLFLLAGQETQYF.

This chain links TRBV7-9 with TRBJ2-7, with 8 bases fitting TRBD1. Germline V gene lookup returns CDR1 SEHNR and CDR2 FQNEAQ (reference sequence). This CDR3 region has 19 residues. J was trimmed by 5 bases and V by 2 bases; bases with no gene match: 20. The CDR3, as DNA: TGTGCCAGCAGCTTACCCGGACAGGGAGCAAGTCTACTCTTTGACGAGCAGTACTTC. Amino acids: CASSLPGQGASLLFDEQYF.

In DNA, the CDR3 is TGTGCCTGGAGGTGGGACATGAACACCGGGGAGCTGTTTTTT. Translating it yields CAWRWDMNTGELFF. The chain employs TRBV30 and TRBJ2-2, with D perhaps TRBD1 (6 bases). The CDR3 spans 14 residues. In germline, CDR1 is GTSNPN, CDR2 SVGIG (reference sequence). The V gene lost 3 bases and the J gene lost 1 base, with 9 bases spanning the gap.

The J gene is TRBJ2-2, the V gene TRBV7-3; D possibly corresponds to TRBD2 (5 bases). Between the trimmed V and J ends, which lost 0 bases and 6 bases, there was a span of 8 bases. The germline CDR1 and CDR2 sequences are SGHTA and FQGTGA. The CDR3 contains 14 residues. CDR3 protein: CASSLTPRAGELFF. The CDR3 DNA reads TGTGCCAGCAGCTTAACTCCGAGGGCCGGGGAGCTGTTTTTT.

The genes are TRBV5-1 and TRBJ1-4; D possibly corresponds to TRBD1 (5 bases). The length of the CDR3 is 14 residues. V was cut by 2 bases and J by 0 bases, with 5 bases left in between. Germline V gives CDR1 SGHRS, CDR2 YFSETQ. The CDR3 reads CASSLQATNEKLFF. The CDR3 bases are TGCGCCAGCAGCTTACAGGCAACTAATGAAAAACTGTTTTTT.

The rearrangement links TRBV11-2 to TRBJ2-7, with D perhaps TRBD1 (7 bases). The CDR3 covers 16 residues. In germline, CDR1 is SGHAT, CDR2 FQNNGV. V gave up 5 bases and J gave up 2 bases, with 19 bases separating them. CDR3 sequence: CASSTPAGTVAYEQYF. The CDR3 coding sequence is TGTGCCAGCAGCACCCCCGCGGGGACAGTAGCCTACGAGCAGTACTTC.

V usage is TRBV30 and J usage is TRBJ2-1; D is unresolved. The V end lost 0 bases, the J end lost 6 bases, and 9 bases lay between the germline ends. CDR1 GTSNPN and CDR2 SVGIG come from the germline V gene (reference sequence). The CDR3 has 13 residues. The CDR3 DNA reads TGTGCCTGGAGTGTAGAAGCCCGCAATGAGCAGTTCTTC. Translated, it gives CAWSVEARNEQFF.

The chain combines TRBV18 with TRBJ2-3; D remains unclear. The CDR3 totals 13 residues. Trimming took off 0 bases at V and 3 bases at J, with 4 bases between the two ends. Per germline, CDR1 KGHSH and CDR2 LQKENI. The CDR3 DNA reads as TGTGCCAGCTCACCACCGAGTACAGATACGCAGTATTTT. Protein sequence: CASSPPSTDTQYF.

V is TRBV5-1 and J is TRBJ2-3, with 9 positions matching TRBD1. J lost 5 bases, V lost 0 bases, and 7 bases had no gene match. In germline, CDR1 is SGHRS, CDR2 YFSETQ. The length of the CDR3 is 16 residues. CDR3 nucleotide sequence: TGCGCCAGCAGCTTGGCATGGACAGGGGAGCGAGATACGCAGTATTTT. Protein: CASSLAWTGERDTQYF.

This chain joins TRBV9 and TRBJ2-1; D is undetermined. V shed 3 bases and J shed 0 bases, with 10 bases lying between them. The germline CDR1 and CDR2 sequences are SGDLS and YYNGEE. This CDR3 contains 15 residues. CDR3 bases: TGTGCCAGCAGCGCAGTTACCCGCTCCTACAATGAGCAGTTCTTC. It encodes CASSAVTRSYNEQFF.

The rearrangement links TRBV4-1 to TRBJ2-1, with 14 bases identical to TRBD2. This CDR3 comprises 14 residues. Germline trimming cut 1 base from V and 12 bases from J; bases unmatched to any gene: 2. Germline values: CDR1 MGHRA, CDR2 YSYEKL. This CDR3 is CASSQVGTSGRQFF. The CDR3 nucleotides read TGCGCCAGCAGCCAAGTGGGGACTAGCGGGAGGCAGTTCTTC.

The chain has TRBV7-2 and TRBJ1-2; D possibly corresponds to TRBD1 (5 bases). V lost 4 bases, J lost 8 bases, and 11 bases lay in between. This CDR3 is built from 12 residues. Germline V CDR1 and CDR2: SGHTA, FQGNSA. This CDR3 reads CASSWPGEGYTF. The CDR3 DNA sequence: TGTGCCAGCAGCTGGCCGGGGGAAGGCTACACCTTC.

CDR3 protein: CASSSDREGEKLFF. CDR3 coding DNA: TGCGCCAGCAGCTCGGACAGGGAAGGCGAAAAACTGTTTTTT. The chain employs TRBV5-1 and TRBJ1-4; 8 bases are a match to TRBD1. The V gene's germline CDR1 is SGHRS and CDR2 YFSETQ. V dropped 3 bases and J dropped 8; count of bases not matched to a gene: 6. The CDR3 has 14 residues.

This sequence joins TRBV9 and TRBJ2-1, with D possibly being TRBD1 (6 bases). Per the germline V gene, CDR1 is SGDLS and CDR2 is YYNGEE. The V gene lost 3 bases and the J gene lost 0 bases, with 13 bases spanning the gap. The CDR3 length is 16 residues. CDR3 nucleotides: TGTGCCAGCAGCGCCCATCCGACAGGCTCCTACAATGAGCAGTTCTTC. Translation: CASSAHPTGSYNEQFF.

This clone was counted a single time. The CDR3 DNA sequence: TGTGCCAGCAGTGAAGCGGGGCGGGAGTTCCCCCACAGCTCCTACAATGAGCAGTTCTTC. Residues: CASSEAGREFPHSSYNEQFF. V usage is TRBV6-1 and J usage is TRBJ2-1; the match to TRBD2 covers 7 bases. V gave up 0 bases and J gave up 0 bases; unmatched junction bases: 14. Germline V gene lookup returns CDR1 MNHNS and CDR2 SASEGT. CDR3 size: 20 residues.

Notes on this clone: An end of the junction does not agree with germline; a read error may underlie this. This chain links TRBV6-6 with TRBJ2-1; TRBD2 is a possible D gene (6 bases). The length of the CDR3 is 15 residues. CDR1 and CDR2 from the germline V gene are MNHNY and SVGAGI (reference sequence). CDR3 region: CPSSYRGIGVNEQFF. CDR3 DNA sequence: TGTCCCAGCAGTTACCGCGGGATCGGCGTCAATGAGCAGTTCTTC.

V and J are TRBV30 and TRBJ2-7; D is unresolved. Trimming took 2 bases from V and 5 from J, leaving 7 bases between them. Per the germline V gene, CDR1 is GTSNPN and CDR2 is SVGIG (reference sequence). The CDR3 covers 11 residues. The CDR3 sequence: CAWSIANEQYF. The CDR3 bases are TGTGCCTGGAGTATAGCCAACGAGCAGTACTTC.

This rearrangement joins TRBV5-1 to TRBJ2-4; D is undetermined. Trimming pared 4 bases from V and 8 bases from J, leaving 13 bases between. Per the germline V gene, CDR1 is SGHRS and CDR2 is YFSETQ. The CDR3 is made up of 13 amino acids. CDR3 in amino acids: CASSLREMDIQYF. The CDR3 DNA reads as TGCGCCAGCAGCCTCCGAGAGATGGACATTCAGTACTTC.

V is TRBV29-1 and J is TRBJ2-5; D is possibly TRBD1 (6 bases). Germline values: CDR1 SQVTM, CDR2 ANQGSEA. CDR3 length equals 13 residues. The V end was cut by 7 bases, the J end by 2 bases, with 14 bases between. The CDR3 nucleotides read TGCAGCGGGACCGGGACACTACAAGAGACCCAGTACTTC. Translation gives CSGTGTLQETQYF. Complete variable domain (other parts from reference TRBV29-1 and TRBJ2-5): SAVISQKPSRDICQRGTSLTIQCQVDSQVTMMFWYRQQPGQSLTLIATANQGSEATYESGFVIDKFPISRPNLTFSTLTVSNMSPEDSSIYLCSGTGTLQETQYFGPGTRLLVL.

In nucleotides, the CDR3 is TGTGCCAGCTCACCCCAAGGACTAGCGGGAGTTGGTGAGCAGTTCTTC. It translates to CASSPQGLAGVGEQFF. The V and J genes are TRBV18 and TRBJ2-1; 13 positions agree with TRBD2. The V gene end was trimmed by 3 bases and the J gene end by 9 bases; junction bases not matched to a gene: 8. Germline V gene sequence: CDR1 KGHSH, CDR2 LQKENI. CDR3 length: 16 residues.

The CDR3 DNA follows: TGTGCCAGCAGCTTCGGGACTTTCACTGAAGCTTTCTTT. Encoded protein: CASSFGTFTEAFF. This rearrangement joins TRBV7-3 to TRBJ1-1, with D possibly TRBD1 on 5 matching bases. Germline assignment: CDR1 SGHTA and CDR2 FQGTGA. V gave up 3 bases and J gave up 4 bases, with 9 bases separating them. The CDR3 length is 13 residues.

This clone was seen only a few times. The chain combines TRBV11-2 with TRBJ2-7; D may be TRBD2 (6 bases). CDR1 is SGHAT and CDR2 is FQNNGV in the germline V gene. V was clipped by 5 bases and J by 1 base, with 9 bases between them. This CDR3 region has 13 residues. DNA of the CDR3: TGTGCCAGCAGCGTCGGGGGATCCTACGAGCAGTACTTC. Translated: CASSVGGSYEQYF.

The chain has TRBV7-3 and TRBJ2-3, with TRBD1 matching 9 bases. The V segment lost 0 bases and the J segment 5 bases; nucleotides outside the gene matches: 3. The CDR3 length is 15 residues. The germline gives CDR1 SGHTA, CDR2 FQGTGA. The chain's CDR3 is CASSLTGQGRDTQYF. The CDR3 region has the DNA TGTGCCAGCAGCTTAACGGGACAGGGACGAGATACGCAGTATTTT.

V is TRBV11-2 and J is TRBJ2-5; TRBD2 is a possible D gene (7 bases). Trimming pared 4 bases from V and 1 base from J, leaving 13 bases between. Germline values: CDR1 SGHAT, CDR2 FQNNGV. The length of the CDR3 is 15 residues. The CDR3 region has the DNA TGTGCCAGCAGCTGGATGGCGGGGGCCCAAGAGACCCAGTACTTC. As protein: CASSWMAGAQETQYF.

V gene TRBV25-1 combines with J gene TRBJ2-7, with D possibly being TRBD2 (6 bases). The V gene lost 3 bases and the J gene lost 2 bases, with 14 bases spanning the gap. This CDR3 region has 15 residues. Germline assignment: CDR1 MGHDK and CDR2 SYGVNS. The CDR3 sequence is CASSDPGAGTYEQYF. CDR3 nucleotides: TGTGCCAGCAGTGACCCGGGAGCGGGTACCTACGAGCAGTACTTC.